This T cell receptor (beta chain) was captured by sequencing in a study of T cell responses to AZD1222 COVID-19 vaccine. This CDR3 contains 15 residues. J lost 2 bases, V lost 0 bases, and 2 bases had no gene match. The germline CDR1 and CDR2 sequences are SGHRS and YFSETQ. Data came from immunoSEQ multiplex PCR; TCRdb stores just in-frame clones and leaves some out. The sample has about 56,000 clones, over 75% seen once. A word on this clone: The same CDR3 is also encoded by other DNA sequences in this sample.

The clonotype comes from an adult in good health. Specimen: peripheral blood, collected on day 0 of AZD1222 vaccination. This chain joins TRBV5-1 and TRBJ2-3; 8 bases match TRBD1. As DNA, the CDR3 is TGCGCCAGCAGCTTGGGACAGGGGATCACAGATACGCAGTATTTT. Protein product: CASSLGQGITDTQYF.